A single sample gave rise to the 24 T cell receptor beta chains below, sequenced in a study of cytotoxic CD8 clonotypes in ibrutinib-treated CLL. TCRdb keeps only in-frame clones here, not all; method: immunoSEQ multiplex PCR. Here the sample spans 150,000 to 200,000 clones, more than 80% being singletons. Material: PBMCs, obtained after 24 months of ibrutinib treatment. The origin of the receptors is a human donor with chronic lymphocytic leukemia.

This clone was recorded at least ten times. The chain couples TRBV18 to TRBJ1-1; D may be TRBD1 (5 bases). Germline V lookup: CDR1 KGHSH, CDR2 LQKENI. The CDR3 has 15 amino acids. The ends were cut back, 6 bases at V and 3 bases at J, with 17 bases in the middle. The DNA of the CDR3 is TGTGCCAGCTCCACTTTATGGGGCAAGGACACTGAAGCTTTCTTT. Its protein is CASSTLWGKDTEAFF.

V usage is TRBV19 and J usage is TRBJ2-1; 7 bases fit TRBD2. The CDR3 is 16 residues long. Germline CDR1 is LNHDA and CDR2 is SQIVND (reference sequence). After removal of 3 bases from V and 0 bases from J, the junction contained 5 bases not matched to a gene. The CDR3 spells CASSMGTIRSYNEQFF. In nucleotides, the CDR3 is TGTGCCAGTAGTATGGGGACTATCCGCTCCTACAATGAGCAGTTCTTC.

CDR3 loop: CASSTGLAVTYEQYF. DNA for the CDR3: TGTGCCAGTAGTACGGGACTAGCTGTAACCTACGAGCAGTACTTC. The rearrangement links TRBV19 to TRBJ2-7; 9 bases are shared with TRBD2. Trimming at V came to 4 bases and at J to 2 bases, leaving 6 bases not matched to a gene. The CDR3 runs 15 residues. Germline V CDR1 and CDR2: LNHDA, SQIVND (reference sequence).

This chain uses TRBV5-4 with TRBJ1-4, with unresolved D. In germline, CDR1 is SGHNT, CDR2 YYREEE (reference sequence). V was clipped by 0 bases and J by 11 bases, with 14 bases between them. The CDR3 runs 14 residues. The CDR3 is CASSLDGSIGKLFF. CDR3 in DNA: TGTGCCAGCAGCTTGGACGGGTCTATAGGGAAACTGTTTTTT.

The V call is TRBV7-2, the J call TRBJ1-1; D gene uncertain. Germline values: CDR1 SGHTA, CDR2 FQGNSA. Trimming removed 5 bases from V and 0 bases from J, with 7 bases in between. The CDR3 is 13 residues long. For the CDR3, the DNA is TGTGCCAGCAGCCGAGGCTTGAACACTGAAGCTTTCTTT. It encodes CASSRGLNTEAFF.

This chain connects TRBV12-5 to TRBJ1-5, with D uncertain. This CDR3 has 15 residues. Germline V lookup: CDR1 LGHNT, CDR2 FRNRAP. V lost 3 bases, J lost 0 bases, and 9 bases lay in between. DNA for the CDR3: TGTGCTAGTGGTTTCTGGCAGGATAGCAATCAGCCCCAGCATTTT. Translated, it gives CASGFWQDSNQPQHF.

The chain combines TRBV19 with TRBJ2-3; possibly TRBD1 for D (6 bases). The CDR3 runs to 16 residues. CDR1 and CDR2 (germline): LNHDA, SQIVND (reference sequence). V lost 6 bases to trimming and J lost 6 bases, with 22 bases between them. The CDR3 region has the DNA TGTGCCAGTAGCCTCGCCTACCCAGGGGTCTTGGATACGCAGTATTTT. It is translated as CASSLAYPGVLDTQYF.

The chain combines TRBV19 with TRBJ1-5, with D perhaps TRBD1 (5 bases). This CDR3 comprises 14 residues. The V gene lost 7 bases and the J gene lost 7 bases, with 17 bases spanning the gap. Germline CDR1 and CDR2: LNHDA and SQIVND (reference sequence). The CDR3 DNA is TGTGCCAGTACCCAGTGGGGGGAAATCCAGCCCCAGCATTTT. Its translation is CASTQWGEIQPQHF.

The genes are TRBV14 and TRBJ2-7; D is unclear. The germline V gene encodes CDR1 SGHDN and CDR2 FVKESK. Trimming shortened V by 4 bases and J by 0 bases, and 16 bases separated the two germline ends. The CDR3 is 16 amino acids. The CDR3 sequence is CASSPRVRVNSYEQYF. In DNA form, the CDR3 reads TGTGCCAGCAGCCCCCGGGTCCGGGTAAACTCCTACGAGCAGTACTTC.

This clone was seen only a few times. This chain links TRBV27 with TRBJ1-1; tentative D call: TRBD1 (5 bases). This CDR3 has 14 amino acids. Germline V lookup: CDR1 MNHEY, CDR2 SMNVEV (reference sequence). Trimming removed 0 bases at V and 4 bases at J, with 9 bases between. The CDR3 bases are TGTGCCAGCAGTTTATCGCGGGGGACCACTGAAGCTTTCTTT. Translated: CASSLSRGTTEAFF.

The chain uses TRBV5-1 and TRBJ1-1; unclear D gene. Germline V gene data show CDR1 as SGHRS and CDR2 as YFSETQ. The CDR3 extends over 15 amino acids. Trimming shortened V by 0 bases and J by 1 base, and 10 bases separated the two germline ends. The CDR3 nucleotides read TGCGCCAGCAGCTTGGACATCAGTAAGAACACTGAAGCTTTCTTT. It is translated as CASSLDISKNTEAFF. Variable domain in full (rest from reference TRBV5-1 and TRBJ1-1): KAGVTQTPRYLIKTRGQQVTLSCSPISGHRSVSWYQQTPGQGLQFLFEYFSETQRNKGNFPGRFSGRQFSNSRSEMNVSTLELGDSALYLCASSLDISKNTEAFFGQGTRLTVV.

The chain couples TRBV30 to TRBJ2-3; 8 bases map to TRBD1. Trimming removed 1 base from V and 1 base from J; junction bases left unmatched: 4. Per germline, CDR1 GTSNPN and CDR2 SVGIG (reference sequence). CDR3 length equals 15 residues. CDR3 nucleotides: TGTGCCTGGAGTGGGACAGGGTTGCGCACAGATACGCAGTATTTT. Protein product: CAWSGTGLRTDTQYF.

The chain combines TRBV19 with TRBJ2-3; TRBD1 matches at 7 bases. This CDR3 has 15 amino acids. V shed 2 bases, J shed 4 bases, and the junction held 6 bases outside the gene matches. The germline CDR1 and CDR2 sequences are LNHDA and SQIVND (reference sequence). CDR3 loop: CASSITTGIADTQYF. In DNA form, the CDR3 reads TGTGCCAGTAGTATAACGACAGGGATAGCAGATACGCAGTATTTT.

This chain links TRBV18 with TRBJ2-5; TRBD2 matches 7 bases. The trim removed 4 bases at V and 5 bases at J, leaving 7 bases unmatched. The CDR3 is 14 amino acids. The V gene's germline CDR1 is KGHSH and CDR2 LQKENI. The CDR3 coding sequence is TGTGCCAGCTCACTCCTAGCGGAGGCTGAGACCCAGTACTTC. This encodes CASSLLAEAETQYF.

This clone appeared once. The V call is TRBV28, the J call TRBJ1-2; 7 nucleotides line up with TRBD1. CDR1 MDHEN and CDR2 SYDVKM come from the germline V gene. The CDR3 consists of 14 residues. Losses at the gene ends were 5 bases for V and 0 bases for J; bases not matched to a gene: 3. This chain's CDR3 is CASSRQGANYGYTF. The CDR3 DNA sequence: TGTGCCAGCAGTCGGCAGGGGGCTAACTATGGCTACACCTTC.

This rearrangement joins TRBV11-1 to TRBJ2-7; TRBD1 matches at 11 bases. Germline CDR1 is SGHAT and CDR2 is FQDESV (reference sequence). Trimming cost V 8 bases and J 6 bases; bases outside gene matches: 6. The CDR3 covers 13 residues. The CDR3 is CASGQGAILEQYF. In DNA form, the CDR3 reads TGTGCCAGCGGACAGGGGGCCATCCTCGAGCAGTACTTC.

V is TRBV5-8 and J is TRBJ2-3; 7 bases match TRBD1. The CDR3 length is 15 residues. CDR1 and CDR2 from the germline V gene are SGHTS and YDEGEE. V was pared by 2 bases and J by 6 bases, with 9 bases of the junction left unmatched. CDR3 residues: CASSFRGMHGDTQYF. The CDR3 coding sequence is TGTGCCAGCAGCTTCAGGGGGATGCATGGTGATACGCAGTATTTT.

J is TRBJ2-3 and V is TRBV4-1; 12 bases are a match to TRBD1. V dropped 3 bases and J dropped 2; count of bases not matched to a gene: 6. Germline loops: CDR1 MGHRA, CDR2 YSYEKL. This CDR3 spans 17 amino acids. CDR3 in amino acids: CASSQTGTGGPTDTQYF. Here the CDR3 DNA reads TGCGCCAGCAGCCAGACAGGGACAGGGGGCCCCACAGATACGCAGTATTTT.

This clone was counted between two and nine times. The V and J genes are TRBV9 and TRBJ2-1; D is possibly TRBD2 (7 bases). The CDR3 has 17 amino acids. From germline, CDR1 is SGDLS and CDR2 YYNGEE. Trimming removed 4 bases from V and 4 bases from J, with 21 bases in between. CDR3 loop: CASSPSEGGRRYNEQFF. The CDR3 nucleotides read TGTGCCAGCAGCCCTTCAGAGGGGGGGAGACGATACAATGAGCAGTTCTTC.

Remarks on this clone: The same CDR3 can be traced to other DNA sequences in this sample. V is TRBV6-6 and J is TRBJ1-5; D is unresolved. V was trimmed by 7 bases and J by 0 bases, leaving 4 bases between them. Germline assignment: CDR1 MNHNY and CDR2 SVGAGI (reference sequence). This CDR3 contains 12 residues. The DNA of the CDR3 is TGTGCCAGCACAGATAGCAATCAGCCCCAGCATTTT. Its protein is CASTDSNQPQHF.

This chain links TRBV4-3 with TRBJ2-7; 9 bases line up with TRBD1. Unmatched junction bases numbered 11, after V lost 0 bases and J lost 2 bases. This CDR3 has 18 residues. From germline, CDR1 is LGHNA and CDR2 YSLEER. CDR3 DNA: TGCGCCAGCAGCCAAGAAGACAGGGGGGCTAGCACCGCCTACGAGCAGTACTTC. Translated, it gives CASSQEDRGASTAYEQYF.

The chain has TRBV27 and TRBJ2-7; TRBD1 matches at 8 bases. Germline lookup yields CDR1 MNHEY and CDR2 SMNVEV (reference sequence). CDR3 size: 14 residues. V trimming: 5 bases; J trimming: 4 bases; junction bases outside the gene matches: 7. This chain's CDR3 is CASSGAGGEYEQYF. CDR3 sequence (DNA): TGTGCCAGCAGTGGGGCAGGGGGCGAGTACGAGCAGTACTTC.

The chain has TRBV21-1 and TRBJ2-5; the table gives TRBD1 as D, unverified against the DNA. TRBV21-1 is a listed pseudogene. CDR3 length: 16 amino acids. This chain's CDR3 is CASRTDKGDTQETQYF. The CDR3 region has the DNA TGTGCCAGCAGAACGGACAAAGGGGACACCCAAGAGACCCAGTACTTC.

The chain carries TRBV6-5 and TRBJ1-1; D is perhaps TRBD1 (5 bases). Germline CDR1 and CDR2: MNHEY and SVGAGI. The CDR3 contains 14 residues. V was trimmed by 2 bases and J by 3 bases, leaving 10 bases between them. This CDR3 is CASSYLGGYTEAFF. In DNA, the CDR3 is TGTGCCAGCAGTTACCTCGGGGGTTACACTGAAGCTTTCTTT.